This TCR beta chain was observed in a study of human T cells and chemical hapten exposure. Turning to the study itself: Variability of per-sample TCR yields stemmed mainly from small differences in pooled library volume. Study-wide results and limits: The number of TCRs over 1 in 1000 frequency stayed unchanged after DPC.

Concerning this clonotype itself: The target antigen is unknown.

It was from unfractionated whole blood that total RNA was extracted. Each cDNA molecule in the library carried unique molecular identifiers. In the original workflow: Samples contained a median of approximately 100,000 TCRs, with a range of roughly 23,224 to 700,000. TCRdb re-analysed the 5' RACE reads in MiXCR, keeping a single row per CDR3 protein. V and J calls and clone size were set by TCRdb, not the authors. The repertoire holds about 81,000 distinct CDR3 sequences, with approximately 16% as singletons. CDR3 length equals 12 residues. In germline, CDR1 is SQVTM, CDR2 ANQGSEA. With 7 bases removed from V and 6 bases from J, the gap between germline ends came to 13 bases.

The chain carries TRBV29-1 and TRBJ2-1; either TRBD1 or TRBD2 may supply D (5 bases each). This sequence was found in a female donor in good health. CDR3 bases: TGCAGCGGTTTTGGGACCATCAATGAGCAGTTCTTC. Encoded protein: CSGFGTINEQFF.